This TCR beta chain comes out of a study of cytomegalovirus exposure and HLA in healthy donors. The CDR3 is 16 amino acids. Losses at the gene ends were 2 bases for V and 6 bases for J; bases not matched to a gene: 8. Germline assignment: CDR1 SNHLY and CDR2 FYNNEI. Profiled with immunoSEQ multiplex PCR; TCRdb holds only in-frame clones, not every one. The sample records some 140,000 clones, almost 85% being singletons. This clone was counted a single time. The source is a woman in her thirties in good health and CMV-seronegative. This chain joins TRBV2 and TRBJ1-4; 8 bases align to TRBD1. Material for sequencing was PBMCs. In DNA form, the CDR3 reads TGTGCCAGCAGTGAAAAGGGAGGGACAGGAGATGAAAAACTGTTTTTT. Protein: CASSEKGGTGDEKLFF.